This T cell receptor beta chain was sequenced for a study of cytomegalovirus exposure and HLA in healthy donors. Study results and limitations: Several of the most significant clusters appeared, in a later analysis, to be linked to common viral pathogens.

A multiplex PCR was run with 60 Vbeta primers and 13 Jbeta primers. Repertoires were generated with immunoSEQ multiplex PCR, while TCRdb's copy carries only in-frame clones and drops some. The data show 95,000 to 110,000 clones, with approximately 80% seen just once and about 5.4% held by the top ten. On this clone: What it binds is not known.

The TCR originated in a woman aged 18 to 35 in good health and CMV-seropositive. The source material was PBMCs.

The chain's CDR3 is CAWRAQWTSGEGNEQFF. The CDR3 nucleotides are TGTGCCTGGAGGGCGCAATGGACTAGCGGAGAGGGCAATGAGCAGTTCTTC. This chain joins TRBV30 and TRBJ2-1; 10 bases fit TRBD2. Germline CDR1 reads GTSNPN; CDR2 reads SVGIG (reference sequence). This CDR3 is built from 17 residues. Trimming at V came to 3 bases and at J to 6 bases, leaving 14 bases not matched to a gene.